This T cell receptor beta chain was recorded in a study of blood T cell repertoires in COVID-19. At the level of the study: Researchers got acute and convalescent COVID-19 samples from the United States, Italy and Spain. PBMCs, B-cell-depleted T cells, or T cells were the source of the cDNA or gDNA that made up the material.

Looked up from germline, CDR1 is GTSNPN and CDR2 is SVGIG (reference sequence). V shed 1 base and J shed 3 bases, with 6 bases lying between them. This CDR3 has 13 residues. How the authors handled the data: Cell counts per sample came from amplifying reference gene primers. This table comes from immunoSEQ multiplex PCR, and its TCRdb copy is limited to in-frame clones, with some not included. V, J and clone size are those of that table, while D and trimming were read from the DNA. The sample records nearly 30,000 clones, about 88% being singletons. The sequence came from a human donor in a cohort sampled during active COVID-19. This chain links TRBV30 with TRBJ1-4; possibly TRBD1 for D (6 bases). The sequenced sample consisted of peripheral blood. The DNA of the CDR3 is TGTGCCTGGAGTGCAGGGGCTAATGAAAAACTGTTTTTT. Translated, it gives CAWSAGANEKLFF.